This T cell receptor beta chain emerged from a study of blood T cell repertoires in COVID-19. Study details: Samples taken during acute and convalescent COVID-19 were collected in the United States, Italy and Spain. T cells, B-cell-depleted T cells, or PBMCs provided the cDNA or gDNA that served as material.

The CDR3 loop spans 14 amino acids. Trimming removed 7 bases from V and 0 bases from J, with 12 bases in between. The germline gives CDR1 MDHEN, CDR2 SYDVKM. As originally analysed: Amplification from reference gene primers served as the basis for estimated nucleated cell counts. Produced via immunoSEQ multiplex PCR; TCRdb's table is partial and in-frame only. V and J calls and clone size follow that table, whereas D and trimming were derived from the DNA. The table has about 400,000 clones, around 89% seen once. The receptor's source is a woman aged 25 to 39 with acute or convalescent COVID-19. What was sequenced was peripheral blood. The V call is TRBV28, the J call TRBJ1-1; tentatively, D is TRBD1 (6 bases). The CDR3 region is CASTEGGLNTEAFF. As DNA, the CDR3 is TGTGCCAGCACCGAAGGGGGATTGAACACTGAAGCTTTCTTT.